This paragraph reports one T cell receptor (beta chain). This record comes from a study of blood T cell repertoires in COVID-19. Generated by immunoSEQ multiplex PCR, the TCRdb table keeps only in-frame clones and is missing some. The table shows tens of thousands of clones, with 70% to 85% occurring only once. With 2 bases removed from V and 4 bases from J, the gap between germline ends came to 9 bases. There are 14 residues in the CDR3. In germline, CDR1 is MNHNS, CDR2 SASEGT. The sequenced material came from peripheral blood. This TCR derives from a woman in her fifties or sixties with acute or convalescent COVID-19. The chain is built from TRBV6-1 and TRBJ1-3, with a tentative D call TRBD1 (6 bases). The CDR3, as DNA: TGTGCCAGCAGTGAAACTACAGGGGGAAACACCATATATTTT. The encoded protein is CASSETTGGNTIYF.